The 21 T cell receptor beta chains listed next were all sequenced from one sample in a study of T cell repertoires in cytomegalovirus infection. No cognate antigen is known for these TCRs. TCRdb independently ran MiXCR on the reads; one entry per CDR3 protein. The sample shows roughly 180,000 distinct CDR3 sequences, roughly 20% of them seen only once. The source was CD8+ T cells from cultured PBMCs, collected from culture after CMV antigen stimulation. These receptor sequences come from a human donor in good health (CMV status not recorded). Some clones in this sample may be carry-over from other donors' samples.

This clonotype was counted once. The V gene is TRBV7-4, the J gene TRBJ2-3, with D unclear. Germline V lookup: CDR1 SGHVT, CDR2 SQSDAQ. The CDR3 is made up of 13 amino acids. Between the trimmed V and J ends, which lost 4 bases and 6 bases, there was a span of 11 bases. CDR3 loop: CASSSKTYDTQYF. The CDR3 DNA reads TGTGCCAGCAGCTCCAAGACATATGATACGCAGTATTTT. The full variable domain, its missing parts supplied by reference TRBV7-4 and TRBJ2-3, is GAGVSQSPRYKVAKRGRDVALRCDSISGHVTLYWYRQTLGQGSEVLTYSQSDAQRDKSGRPSGRFSAERPERSVSTLKIQRTEQGDSAVYLCASSSKTYDTQYFGPGTRLTVL.

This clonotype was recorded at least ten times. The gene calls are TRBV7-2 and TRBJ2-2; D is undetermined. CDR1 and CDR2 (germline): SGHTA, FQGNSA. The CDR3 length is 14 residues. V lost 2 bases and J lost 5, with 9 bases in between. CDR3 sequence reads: CASSLYPHTGELFF. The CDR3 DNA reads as TGTGCCAGCAGCTTATACCCTCATACCGGGGAGCTGTTTTTT.

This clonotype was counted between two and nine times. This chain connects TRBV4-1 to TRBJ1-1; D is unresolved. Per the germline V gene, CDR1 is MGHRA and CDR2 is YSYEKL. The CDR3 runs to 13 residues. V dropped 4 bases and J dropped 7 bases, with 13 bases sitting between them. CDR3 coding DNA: TGCGCCAGCAGCCTCCGGGAAGAGGTTGAAGCTTTCTTT. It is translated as CASSLREEVEAFF.

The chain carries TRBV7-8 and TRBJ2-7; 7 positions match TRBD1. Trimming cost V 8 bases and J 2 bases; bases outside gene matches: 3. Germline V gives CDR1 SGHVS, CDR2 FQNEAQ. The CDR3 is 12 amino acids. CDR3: CASGTATYEQYF. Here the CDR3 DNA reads TGTGCCAGCGGGACAGCAACCTACGAGCAGTACTTC.

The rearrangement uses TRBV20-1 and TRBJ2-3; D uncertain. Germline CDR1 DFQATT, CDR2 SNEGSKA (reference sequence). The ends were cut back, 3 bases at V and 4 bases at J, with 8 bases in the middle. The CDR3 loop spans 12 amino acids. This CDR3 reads CSASRMSDTQYF. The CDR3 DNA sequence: TGCAGTGCTAGTCGGATGTCAGATACGCAGTATTTT.

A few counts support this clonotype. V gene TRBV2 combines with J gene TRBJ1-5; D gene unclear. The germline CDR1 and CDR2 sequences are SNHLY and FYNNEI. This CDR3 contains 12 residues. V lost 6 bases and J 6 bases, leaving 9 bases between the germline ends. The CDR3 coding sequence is TGTGCCAGCAGGGATCTCGGTCAGCCCCAGCATTTT. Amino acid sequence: CASRDLGQPQHF.

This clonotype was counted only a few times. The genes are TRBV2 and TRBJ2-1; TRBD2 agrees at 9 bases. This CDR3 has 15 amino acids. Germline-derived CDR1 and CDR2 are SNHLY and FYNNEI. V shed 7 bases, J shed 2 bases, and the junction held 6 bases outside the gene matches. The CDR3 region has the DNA TGTGCCAGCAAGTCAAGCGGGGGGCCCTACAATGAGCAGTTCTTC. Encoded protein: CASKSSGGPYNEQFF.

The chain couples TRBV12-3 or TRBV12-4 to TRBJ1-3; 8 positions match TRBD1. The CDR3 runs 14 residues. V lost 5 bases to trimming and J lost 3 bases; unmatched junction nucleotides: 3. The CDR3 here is CASSTGGGGNTIYF. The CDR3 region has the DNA TGTGCCAGCAGTACAGGGGGTGGTGGAAACACCATATATTTT.

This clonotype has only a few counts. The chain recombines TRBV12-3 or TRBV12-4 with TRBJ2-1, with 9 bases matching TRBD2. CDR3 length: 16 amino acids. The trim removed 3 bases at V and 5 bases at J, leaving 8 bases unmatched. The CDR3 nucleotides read TGTGCCAGCAGTTTTAGTCTAGCGGGGTTCAACAATGAGCAGTTCTTC. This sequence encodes CASSFSLAGFNNEQFF.

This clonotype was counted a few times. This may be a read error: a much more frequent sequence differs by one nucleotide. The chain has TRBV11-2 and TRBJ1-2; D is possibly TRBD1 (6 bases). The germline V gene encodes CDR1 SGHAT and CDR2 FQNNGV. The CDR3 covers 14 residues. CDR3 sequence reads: CASSQIQGHYSYTF. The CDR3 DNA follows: TGTGCCAGCAGCCAAATACAGGGCCACTATAGCTACACCTTC. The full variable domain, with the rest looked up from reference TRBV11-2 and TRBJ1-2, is EAGVAQSPRYKIIEKRQSVAFWCNPISGHATLYWYQQILGQGPKLLIQFQNNGVVDDSQLPKDRFSAERLKGVDSTLKIQPAKLEDSAVYLCASSQIQGHYSYTFGSGTRLTVV.

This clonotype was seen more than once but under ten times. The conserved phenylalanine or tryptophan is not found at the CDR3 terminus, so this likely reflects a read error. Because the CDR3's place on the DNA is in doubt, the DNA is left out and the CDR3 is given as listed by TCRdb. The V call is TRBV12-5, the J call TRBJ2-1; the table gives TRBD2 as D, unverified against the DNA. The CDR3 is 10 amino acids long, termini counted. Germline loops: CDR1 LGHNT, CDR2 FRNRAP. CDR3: CASGSREEPI.

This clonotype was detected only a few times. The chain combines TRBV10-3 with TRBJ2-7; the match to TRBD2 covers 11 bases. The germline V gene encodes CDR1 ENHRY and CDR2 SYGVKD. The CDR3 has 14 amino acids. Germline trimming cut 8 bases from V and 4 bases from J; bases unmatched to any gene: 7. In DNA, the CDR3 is TGTGCCATCGGGGGACTAGCGGCACCTTACGAGCAGTACTTC. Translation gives CAIGGLAAPYEQYF.

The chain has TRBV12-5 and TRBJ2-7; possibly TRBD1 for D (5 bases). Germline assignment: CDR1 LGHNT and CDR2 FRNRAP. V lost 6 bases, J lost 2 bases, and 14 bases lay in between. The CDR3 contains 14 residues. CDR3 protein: CASGSPDRPYEQYF. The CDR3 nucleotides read TGTGCTAGTGGCTCCCCCGACAGACCCTACGAGCAGTACTTC.

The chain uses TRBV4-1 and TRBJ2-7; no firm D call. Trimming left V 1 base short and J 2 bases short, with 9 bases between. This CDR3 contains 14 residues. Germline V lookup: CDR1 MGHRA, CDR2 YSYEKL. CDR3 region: CASSQGDGPYEQYF. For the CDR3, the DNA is TGCGCCAGCAGCCAAGGAGACGGCCCCTACGAGCAGTACTTC.

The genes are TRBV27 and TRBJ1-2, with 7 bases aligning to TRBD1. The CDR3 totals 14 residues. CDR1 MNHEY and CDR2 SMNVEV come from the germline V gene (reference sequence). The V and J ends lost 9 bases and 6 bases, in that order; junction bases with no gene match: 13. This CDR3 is CASKGGGRGNGYTF. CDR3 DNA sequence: TGTGCCAGTAAGGGAGGGGGCAGGGGAAATGGCTACACCTTC.

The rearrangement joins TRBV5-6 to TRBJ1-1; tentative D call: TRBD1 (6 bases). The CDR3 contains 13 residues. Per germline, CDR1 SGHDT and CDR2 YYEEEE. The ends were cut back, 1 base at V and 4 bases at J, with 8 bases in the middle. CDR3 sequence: CASSLWGATEAFF. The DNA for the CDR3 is TGTGCCAGCAGCTTGTGGGGGGCCACTGAAGCTTTCTTT.

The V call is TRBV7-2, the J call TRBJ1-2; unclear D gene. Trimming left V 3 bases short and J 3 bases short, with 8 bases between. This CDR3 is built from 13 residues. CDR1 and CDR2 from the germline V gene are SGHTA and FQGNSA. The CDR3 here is CASSLGSHYGYTF. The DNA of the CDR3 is TGTGCCAGCAGCTTGGGCAGTCACTATGGCTACACCTTC.

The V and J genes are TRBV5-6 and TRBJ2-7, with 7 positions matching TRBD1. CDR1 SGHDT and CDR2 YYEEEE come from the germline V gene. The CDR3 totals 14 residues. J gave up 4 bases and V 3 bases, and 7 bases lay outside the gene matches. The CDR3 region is CASSWGLQGYEQYF. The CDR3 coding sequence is TGTGCCAGCAGCTGGGGGTTACAGGGGTACGAGCAGTACTTC. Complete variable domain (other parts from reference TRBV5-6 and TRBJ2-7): DAGVTQSPTHLIKTRGQQVTLRCSPKSGHDTVSWYQQALGQGPQFIFQYYEEEERQRGNFPDRFSGHQFPNYSSELNVNALLLGDSALYLCASSWGLQGYEQYFGPGTRLTVT.

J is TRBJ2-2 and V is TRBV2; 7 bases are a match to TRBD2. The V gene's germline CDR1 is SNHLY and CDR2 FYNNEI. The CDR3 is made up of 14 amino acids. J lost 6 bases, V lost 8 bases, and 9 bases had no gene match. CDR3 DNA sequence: TGTGCCAGCTGGGAGGGCGTTGTTGCCGGGGAGCTGTTTTTT. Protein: CASWEGVVAGELFF.

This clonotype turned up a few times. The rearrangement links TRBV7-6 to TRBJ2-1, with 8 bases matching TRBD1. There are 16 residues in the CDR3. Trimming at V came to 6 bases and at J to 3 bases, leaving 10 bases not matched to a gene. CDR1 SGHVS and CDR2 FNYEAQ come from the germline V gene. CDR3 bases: TGTGCCAGCAGTTTATCCGGGACAGGCGACTACAATGAGCAGTTCTTC. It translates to CASSLSGTGDYNEQFF.

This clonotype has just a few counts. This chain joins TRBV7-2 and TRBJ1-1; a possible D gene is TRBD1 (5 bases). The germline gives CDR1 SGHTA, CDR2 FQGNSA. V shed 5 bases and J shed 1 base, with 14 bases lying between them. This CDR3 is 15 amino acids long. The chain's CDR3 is CASSLRITGNTEAFF. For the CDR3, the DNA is TGTGCCAGCAGCCTAAGAATTACAGGGAACACTGAAGCTTTCTTT.